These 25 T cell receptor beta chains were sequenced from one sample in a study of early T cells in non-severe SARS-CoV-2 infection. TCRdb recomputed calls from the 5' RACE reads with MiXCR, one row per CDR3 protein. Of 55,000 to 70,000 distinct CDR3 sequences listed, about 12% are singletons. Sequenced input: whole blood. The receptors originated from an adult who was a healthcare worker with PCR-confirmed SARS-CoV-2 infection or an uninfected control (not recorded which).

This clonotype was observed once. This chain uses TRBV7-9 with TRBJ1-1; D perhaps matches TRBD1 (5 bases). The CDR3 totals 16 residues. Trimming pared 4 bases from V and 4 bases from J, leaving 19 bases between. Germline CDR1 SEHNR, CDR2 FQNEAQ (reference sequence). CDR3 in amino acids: CASSSAGGGASTEAFF. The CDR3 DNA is TGTGCCAGCAGCTCAGCGGGGGGAGGCGCGAGCACTGAAGCTTTCTTT.

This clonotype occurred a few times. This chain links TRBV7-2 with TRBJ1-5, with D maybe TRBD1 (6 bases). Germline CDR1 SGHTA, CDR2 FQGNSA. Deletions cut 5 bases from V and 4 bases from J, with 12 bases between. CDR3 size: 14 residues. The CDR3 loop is CASSIYRENQPQHF. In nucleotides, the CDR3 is TGTGCCAGCAGCATCTACAGGGAGAATCAGCCCCAGCATTTT. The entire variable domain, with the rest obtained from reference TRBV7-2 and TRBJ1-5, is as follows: GAGVSQSPSNKVTEKGKDVELRCDPISGHTALYWYRQSLGQGLEFLIYFQGNSAPDKSGLPSDRFSAERTGGSVSTLTIQRTQQEDSAVYLCASSIYRENQPQHFGDGTRLSIL.

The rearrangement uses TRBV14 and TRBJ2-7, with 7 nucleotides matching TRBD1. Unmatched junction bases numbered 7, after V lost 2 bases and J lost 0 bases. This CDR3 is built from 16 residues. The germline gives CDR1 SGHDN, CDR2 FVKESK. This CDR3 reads CASSQRGQRASYEQYF. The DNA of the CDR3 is TGTGCCAGCAGCCAAAGGGGGCAAAGGGCCTCCTACGAGCAGTACTTC.

The CDR3 DNA reads TGTGCCAGCACAGGCGCGCAGATAAACAATGAGCAGTTCTTC. Translation: CASTGAQINNEQFF. The chain has TRBV10-3 and TRBJ2-1, with a possible D match to TRBD1 (5 bases). The CDR3 is 14 amino acids. The V end was cut by 10 bases, the J end by 5 bases, with 18 bases between. Germline CDR1 and CDR2: ENHRY and SYGVKD.

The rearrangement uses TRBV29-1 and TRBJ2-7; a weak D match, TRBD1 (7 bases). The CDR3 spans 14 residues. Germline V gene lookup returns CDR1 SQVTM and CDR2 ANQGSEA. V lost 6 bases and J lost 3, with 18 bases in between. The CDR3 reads CSVARDSSIYEQYF. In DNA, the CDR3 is TGCAGCGTAGCGCGGGACAGCTCCATCTACGAGCAGTACTTC.

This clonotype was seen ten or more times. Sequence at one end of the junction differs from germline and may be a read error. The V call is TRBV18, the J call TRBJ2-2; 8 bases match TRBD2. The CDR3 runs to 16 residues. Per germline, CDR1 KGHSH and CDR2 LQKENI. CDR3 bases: TGTTCCAGCTCACCCTCTAGCGGGTATACTACCGGGGAGCTGTTTTTT. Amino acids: CSSSPSSGYTTGELFF.

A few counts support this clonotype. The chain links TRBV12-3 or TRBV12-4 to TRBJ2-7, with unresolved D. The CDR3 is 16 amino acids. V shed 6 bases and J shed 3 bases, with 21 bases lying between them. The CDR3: CASSPHHPIVFYEQYF. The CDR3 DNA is TGTGCCAGCAGCCCCCACCACCCGATAGTTTTCTACGAGCAGTACTTC.

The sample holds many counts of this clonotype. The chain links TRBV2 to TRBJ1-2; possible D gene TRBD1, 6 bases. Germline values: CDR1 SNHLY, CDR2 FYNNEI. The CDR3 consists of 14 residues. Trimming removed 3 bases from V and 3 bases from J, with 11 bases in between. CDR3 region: CASSEGGRDYGYTF. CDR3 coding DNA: TGTGCCAGCAGTGAGGGGGGCAGGGACTATGGCTACACCTTC.

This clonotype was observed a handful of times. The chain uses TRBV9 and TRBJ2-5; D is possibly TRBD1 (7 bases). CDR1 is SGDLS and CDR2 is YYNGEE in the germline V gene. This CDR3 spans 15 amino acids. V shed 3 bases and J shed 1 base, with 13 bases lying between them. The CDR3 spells CASSETGDSQETQYF. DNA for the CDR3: TGTGCCAGCAGCGAGACGGGGGACAGCCAAGAGACCCAGTACTTC. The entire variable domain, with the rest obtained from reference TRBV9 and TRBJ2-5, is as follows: DSGVTQTPKHLITATGQRVTLRCSPRSGDLSVYWYQQSLDQGLQFLIQYYNGEERAKGNILERFSAQQFPDLHSELNLSSLELGDSALYFCASSETGDSQETQYFGPGTRLLVL.

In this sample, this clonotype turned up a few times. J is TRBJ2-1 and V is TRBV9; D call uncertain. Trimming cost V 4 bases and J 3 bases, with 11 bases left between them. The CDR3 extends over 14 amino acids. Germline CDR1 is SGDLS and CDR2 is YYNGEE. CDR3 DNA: TGTGCCAGCAGCCCTCGACTGAACTACAATGAGCAGTTCTTC. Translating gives CASSPRLNYNEQFF. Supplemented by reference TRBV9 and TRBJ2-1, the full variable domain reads DSGVTQTPKHLITATGQRVTLRCSPRSGDLSVYWYQQSLDQGLQFLIQYYNGEERAKGNILERFSAQQFPDLHSELNLSSLELGDSALYFCASSPRLNYNEQFFGPGTRLTVL.

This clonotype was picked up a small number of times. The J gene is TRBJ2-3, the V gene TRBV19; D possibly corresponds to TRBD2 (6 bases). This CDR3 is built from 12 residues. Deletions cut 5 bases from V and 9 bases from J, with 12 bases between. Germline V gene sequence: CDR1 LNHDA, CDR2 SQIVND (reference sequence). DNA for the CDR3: TGTGCCAGTAGTCTGGACGGAGGGACGCAGTATTTT. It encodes CASSLDGGTQYF.

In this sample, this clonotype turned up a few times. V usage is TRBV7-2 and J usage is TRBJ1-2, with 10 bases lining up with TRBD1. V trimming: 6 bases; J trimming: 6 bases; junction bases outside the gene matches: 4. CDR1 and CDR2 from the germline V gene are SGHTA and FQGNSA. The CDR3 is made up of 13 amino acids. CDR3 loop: CASSQDRGHGYTF. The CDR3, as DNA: TGTGCCAGCAGTCAAGACAGGGGGCATGGCTACACCTTC.

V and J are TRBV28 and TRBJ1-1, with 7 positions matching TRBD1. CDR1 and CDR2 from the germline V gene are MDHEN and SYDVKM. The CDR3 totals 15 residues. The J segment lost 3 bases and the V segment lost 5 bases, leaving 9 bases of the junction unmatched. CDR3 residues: CASSDATGIDTEAFF. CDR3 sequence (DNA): TGTGCCAGCAGTGACGCGACAGGGATCGACACTGAAGCTTTCTTT.

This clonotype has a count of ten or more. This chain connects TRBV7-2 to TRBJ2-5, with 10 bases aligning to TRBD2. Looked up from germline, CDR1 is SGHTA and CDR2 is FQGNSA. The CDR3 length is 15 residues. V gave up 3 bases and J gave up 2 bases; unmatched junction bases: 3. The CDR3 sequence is CASSLASGSQETQYF. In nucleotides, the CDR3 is TGTGCCAGCAGCTTGGCTAGCGGGAGTCAAGAGACCCAGTACTTC.

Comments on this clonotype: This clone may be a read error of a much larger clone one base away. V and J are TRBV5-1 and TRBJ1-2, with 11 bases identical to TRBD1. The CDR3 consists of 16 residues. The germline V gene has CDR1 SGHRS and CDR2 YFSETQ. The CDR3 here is CASSPNRTGGIYCYTF. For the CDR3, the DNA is TGCGCCAGCAGCCCCAATCGGACAGGGGGCATCTATTGCTACACCTTC.

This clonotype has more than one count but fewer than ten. In nucleotides, the CDR3 is TGCGCCAGCAGCCAAGGACTAGCGGGGGGGTCGCGGGAGACCCAGTACTTC. It encodes CASSQGLAGGSRETQYF. The chain employs TRBV4-1 and TRBJ2-5; TRBD2 matches 14 bases. Germline CDR1 is MGHRA and CDR2 is YSYEKL. Trimming took 1 base from V and 5 from J; bases not matched to a gene: 6. The CDR3 has 17 residues.

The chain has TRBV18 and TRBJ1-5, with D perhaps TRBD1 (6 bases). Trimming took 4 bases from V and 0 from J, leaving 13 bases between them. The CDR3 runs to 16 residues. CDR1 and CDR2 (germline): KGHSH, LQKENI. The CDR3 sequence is CASSLNIGGSNQPQHF. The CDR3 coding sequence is TGTGCCAGCTCACTTAATATAGGGGGTAGCAATCAGCCCCAGCATTTT.

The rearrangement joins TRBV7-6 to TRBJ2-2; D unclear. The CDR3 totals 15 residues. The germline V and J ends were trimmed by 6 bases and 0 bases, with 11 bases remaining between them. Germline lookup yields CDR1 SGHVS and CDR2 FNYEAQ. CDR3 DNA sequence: TGTGCCAGCAGGTATGGCAGAACGAACACCGGGGAGCTGTTTTTT. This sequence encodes CASRYGRTNTGELFF.

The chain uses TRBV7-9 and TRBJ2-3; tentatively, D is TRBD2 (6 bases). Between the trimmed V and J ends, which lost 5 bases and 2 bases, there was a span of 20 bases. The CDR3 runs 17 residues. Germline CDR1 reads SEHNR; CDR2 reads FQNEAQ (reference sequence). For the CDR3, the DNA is TGTGCCAGCAGCACACGGTGGGGGGTTCCCGACACAGATACGCAGTATTTT. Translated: CASSTRWGVPDTDTQYF.

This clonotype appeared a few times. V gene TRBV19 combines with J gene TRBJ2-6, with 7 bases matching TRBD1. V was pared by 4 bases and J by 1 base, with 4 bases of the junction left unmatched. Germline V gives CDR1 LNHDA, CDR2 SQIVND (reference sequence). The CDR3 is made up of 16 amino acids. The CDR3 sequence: CASSRDSSSGANVLTF. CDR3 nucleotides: TGTGCCAGTAGTAGGGACAGTTCTTCTGGGGCCAACGTCCTGACTTTC.

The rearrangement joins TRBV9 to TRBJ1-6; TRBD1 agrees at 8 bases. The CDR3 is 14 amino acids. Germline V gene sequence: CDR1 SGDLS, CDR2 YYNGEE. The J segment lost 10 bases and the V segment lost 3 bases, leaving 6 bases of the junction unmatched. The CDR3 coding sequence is TGTGCCAGCAGCGCGGACAGGGTAATGTCACCCCTCCACTTT. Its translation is CASSADRVMSPLHF.

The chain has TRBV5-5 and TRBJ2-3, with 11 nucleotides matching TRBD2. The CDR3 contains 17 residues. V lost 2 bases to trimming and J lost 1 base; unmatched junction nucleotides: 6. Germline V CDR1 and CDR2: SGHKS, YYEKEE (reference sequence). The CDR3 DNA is TGTGCCAGCAGCTTACGTACACTAGCGGGGGGCACAGATACGCAGTATTTT. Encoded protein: CASSLRTLAGGTDTQYF.

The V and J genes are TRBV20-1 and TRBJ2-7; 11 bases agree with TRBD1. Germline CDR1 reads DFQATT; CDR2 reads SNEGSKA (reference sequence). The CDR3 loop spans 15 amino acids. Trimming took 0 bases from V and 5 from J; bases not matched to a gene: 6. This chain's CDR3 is CSARDPGQGDNEQYF. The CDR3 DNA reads TGCAGTGCTAGAGACCCGGGACAGGGGGACAACGAGCAGTACTTC.

The DNA of the CDR3 is TGTGCCATCAGTGGGACAACTGAAGCTTTCTTT. Protein: CAISGTTEAFF. The chain carries TRBV10-3 and TRBJ1-1, with D maybe TRBD1 (5 bases). Deletions cut 4 bases from V and 5 bases from J, with 5 bases between. The CDR3 is 11 residues long. The germline V gene has CDR1 ENHRY and CDR2 SYGVKD.

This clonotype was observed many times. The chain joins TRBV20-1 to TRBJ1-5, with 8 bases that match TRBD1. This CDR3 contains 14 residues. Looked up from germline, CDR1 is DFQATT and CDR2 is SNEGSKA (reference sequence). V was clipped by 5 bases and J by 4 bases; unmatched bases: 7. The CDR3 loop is CSASSGDRNQPQHF. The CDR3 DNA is TGCAGTGCTTCGTCAGGGGACAGGAATCAGCCCCAGCATTTT.